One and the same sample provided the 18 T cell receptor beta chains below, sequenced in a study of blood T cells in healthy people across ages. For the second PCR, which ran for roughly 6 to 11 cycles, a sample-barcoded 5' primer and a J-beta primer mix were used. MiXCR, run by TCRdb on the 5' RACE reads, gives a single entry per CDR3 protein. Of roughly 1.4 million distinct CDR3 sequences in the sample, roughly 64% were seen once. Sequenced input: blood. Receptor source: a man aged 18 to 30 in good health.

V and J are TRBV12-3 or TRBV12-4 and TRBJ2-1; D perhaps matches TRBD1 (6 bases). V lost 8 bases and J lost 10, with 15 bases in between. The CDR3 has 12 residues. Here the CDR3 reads CASQPAGTEQFF. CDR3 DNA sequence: TGTGCCAGCCAGCCGGCCGGGACAGAGCAGTTCTTC.

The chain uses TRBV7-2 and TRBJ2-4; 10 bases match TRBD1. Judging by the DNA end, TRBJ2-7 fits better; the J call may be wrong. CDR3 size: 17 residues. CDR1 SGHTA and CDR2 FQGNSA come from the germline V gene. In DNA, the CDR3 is TGTGCCAGCAGCATGAGGGGTTTGGGACAGGGGCGTCGCGAGCAGTACTTC. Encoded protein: CASSMRGLGQGRREQYF.

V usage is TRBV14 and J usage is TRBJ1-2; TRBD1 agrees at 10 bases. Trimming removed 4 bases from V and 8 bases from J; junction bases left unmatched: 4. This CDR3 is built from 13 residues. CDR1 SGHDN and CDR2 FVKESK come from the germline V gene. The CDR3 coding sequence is TGTGCCAGCAGCCGGGACAGGGGCCTCGGCTACACCTTC. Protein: CASSRDRGLGYTF.

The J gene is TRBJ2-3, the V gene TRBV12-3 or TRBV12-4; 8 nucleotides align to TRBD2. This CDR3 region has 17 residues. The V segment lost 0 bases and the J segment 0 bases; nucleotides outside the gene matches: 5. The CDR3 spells CASSLAWRGASTDTQYF. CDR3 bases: TGTGCCAGCAGTTTAGCTTGGCGGGGGGCGAGCACAGATACGCAGTATTTT.

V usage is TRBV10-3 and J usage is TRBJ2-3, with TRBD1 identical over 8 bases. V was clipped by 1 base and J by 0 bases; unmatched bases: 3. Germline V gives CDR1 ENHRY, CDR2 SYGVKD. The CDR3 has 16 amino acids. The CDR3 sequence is CAISELRTGSTDTQYF. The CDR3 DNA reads TGTGCCATCAGTGAGTTAAGGACAGGGAGCACAGATACGCAGTATTTT.

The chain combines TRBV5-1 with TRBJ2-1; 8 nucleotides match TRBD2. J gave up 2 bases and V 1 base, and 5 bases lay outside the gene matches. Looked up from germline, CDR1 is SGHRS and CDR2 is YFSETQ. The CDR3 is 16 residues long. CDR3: CASSLTREGAYNEQFF. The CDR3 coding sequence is TGCGCCAGCAGCTTGACTCGGGAGGGTGCCTACAATGAGCAGTTCTTC.

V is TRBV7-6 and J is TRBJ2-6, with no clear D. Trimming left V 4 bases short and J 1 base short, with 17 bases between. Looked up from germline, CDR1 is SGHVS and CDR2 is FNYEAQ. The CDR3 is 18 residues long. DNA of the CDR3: TGTGCCAGCAGCTCCCAGCACAGACCAAAGTCTGGGGCCAACGTCCTGACTTTC. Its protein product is CASSSQHRPKSGANVLTF.

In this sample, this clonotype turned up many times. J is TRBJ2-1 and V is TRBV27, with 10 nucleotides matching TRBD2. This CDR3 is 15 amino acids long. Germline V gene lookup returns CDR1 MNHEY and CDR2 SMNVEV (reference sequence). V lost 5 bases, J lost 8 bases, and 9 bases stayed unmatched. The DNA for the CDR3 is TGTGCCAGCAGTACCCAGCGGGGGGGCGGCGATGAGCAGTTCTTC. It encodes CASSTQRGGGDEQFF.

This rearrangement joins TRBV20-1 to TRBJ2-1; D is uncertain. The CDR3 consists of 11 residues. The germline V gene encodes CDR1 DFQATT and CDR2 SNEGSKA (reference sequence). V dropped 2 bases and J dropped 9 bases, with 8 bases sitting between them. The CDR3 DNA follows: TGCAGTGCTAGATTCCTGGCTGAGCAGTTCTTC. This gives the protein CSARFLAEQFF.

CDR3 sequence (DNA): TGTGCCAGCTCACCTGAGGGGCACTATAATTCACCCCTCCACTTT. It yields the protein CASSPEGHYNSPLHF. This chain links TRBV18 with TRBJ1-6; tentative D call: TRBD1 (5 bases). The CDR3 is 15 residues long. The V end lost 3 bases, the J end lost 3 bases, and 9 bases lay between the germline ends. CDR1 and CDR2 from the germline V gene are KGHSH and LQKENI.

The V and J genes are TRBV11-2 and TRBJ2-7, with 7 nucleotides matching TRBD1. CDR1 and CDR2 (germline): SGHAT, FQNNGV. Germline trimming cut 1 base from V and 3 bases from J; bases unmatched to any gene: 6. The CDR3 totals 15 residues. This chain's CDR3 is CASSLGHTGDYEQYF. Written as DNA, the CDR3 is TGTGCCAGCAGCTTAGGGCACACAGGGGACTACGAGCAGTACTTC.

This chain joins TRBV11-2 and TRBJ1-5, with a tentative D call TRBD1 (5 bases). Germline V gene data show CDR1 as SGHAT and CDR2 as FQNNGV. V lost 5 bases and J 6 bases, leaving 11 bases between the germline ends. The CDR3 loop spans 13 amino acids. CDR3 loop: CASSAGRGQPQHF. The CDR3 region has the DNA TGTGCCAGCAGCGCAGGGAGGGGTCAGCCCCAGCATTTT.

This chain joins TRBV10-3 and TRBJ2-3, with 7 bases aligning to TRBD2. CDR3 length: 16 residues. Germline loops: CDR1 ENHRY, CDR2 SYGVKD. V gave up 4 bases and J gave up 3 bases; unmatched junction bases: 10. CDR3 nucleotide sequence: TGTGCCATCAGTGGCACAACGGGAGGCCCTACAGATACGCAGTATTTT. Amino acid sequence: CAISGTTGGPTDTQYF.

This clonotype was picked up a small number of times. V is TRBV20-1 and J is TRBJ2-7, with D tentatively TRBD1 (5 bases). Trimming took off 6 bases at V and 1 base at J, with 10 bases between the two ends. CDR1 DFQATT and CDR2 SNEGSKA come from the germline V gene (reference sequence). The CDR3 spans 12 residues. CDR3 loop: CSARKGSYEQYF. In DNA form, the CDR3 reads TGCAGTGCCAGGAAGGGGTCCTACGAGCAGTACTTC.

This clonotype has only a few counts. The CDR3 region is CSAVQVDRGHEQYF. CDR3 nucleotide sequence: TGCAGTGCTGTCCAGGTAGACAGGGGCCACGAGCAGTACTTC. The chain links TRBV20-1 to TRBJ2-7; 8 bases fit TRBD1. The CDR3 totals 14 residues. J was trimmed by 5 bases and V by 5 bases; bases with no gene match: 11. Looked up from germline, CDR1 is DFQATT and CDR2 is SNEGSKA (reference sequence).

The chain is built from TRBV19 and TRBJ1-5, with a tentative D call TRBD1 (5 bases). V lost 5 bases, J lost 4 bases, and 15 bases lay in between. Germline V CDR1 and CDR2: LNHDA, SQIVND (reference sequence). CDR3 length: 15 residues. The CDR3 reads CASSSTGDRNQPQHF. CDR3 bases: TGTGCCAGTAGTTCTACGGGAGACAGAAATCAGCCCCAGCATTTT.

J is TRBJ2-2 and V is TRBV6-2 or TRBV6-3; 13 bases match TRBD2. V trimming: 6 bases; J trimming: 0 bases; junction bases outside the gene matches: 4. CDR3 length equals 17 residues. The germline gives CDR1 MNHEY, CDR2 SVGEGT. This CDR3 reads CASSWTSGGANTGELFF. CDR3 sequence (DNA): TGTGCCAGCAGCTGGACTAGCGGGGGAGCGAACACCGGGGAGCTGTTTTTT.

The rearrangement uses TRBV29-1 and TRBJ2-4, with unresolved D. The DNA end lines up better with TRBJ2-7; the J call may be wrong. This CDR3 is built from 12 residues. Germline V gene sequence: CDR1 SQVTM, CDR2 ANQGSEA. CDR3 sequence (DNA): TGCAGCGCCTCGGAAGTTTCCGGCGAGCAGTACTTC. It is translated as CSASEVSGEQYF.